These T cell receptor beta chains were read from a single sample in a study of control samples from healthy donors and cancer patients. Assay: immunoSEQ multiplex PCR; the TCRdb copy retains only in-frame clones and omits some. Among 100,000 to 150,000 clones listed, roughly 87% were seen once. Input material: blood. The receptors were sampled from a man aged 18 to 30 in good health. CDR3s include the opening cysteine and the closing phenylalanine or tryptophan. D genes are given only for firm matches. A clone size is listed for some rows: how often the clone was seen (once, few, many), or a class if it is expanded.

NA	TRBJ2-7	TRBV28	NA	TGTGCCAGCATTAAGAGTTCCTACGAGCAGTACTTC	CASIKSSYEQYF
TRBD1	TRBJ2-7	TRBV9	NA	TGTGCCAGCAGCGCTACCGGGACAGGGGGGGTTAGTTACGAGCAGTACTTC	CASSATGTGGVSYEQYF
NA	TRBJ1-4	TRBV6-5	NA	TGTGCCAGCAGTTACTCGGCCCGGACTAAAGATGAAAAACTGTTTTTT	CASSYSARTKDEKLFF
NA	TRBJ2-7	TRBV7-2	NA	TGTGCCAGCAGCTTATTTAGGGGAGGCGGGTACGAGCAGTACTTC	CASSLFRGGGYEQYF
NA	TRBJ1-1	TRBV2	NA	TGTGCCAGCAGCCTTAGACTGGGGGTGAACACTGAAGCTTTCTTT	CASSLRLGVNTEAFF
NA	TRBJ2-5	TRBV6-6	NA	TGTGCCAGCAGCGGGACTGGCCGGGAGACCCAGTACTTC	CASSGTGRETQYF
TRBD2	TRBJ2-7	TRBV19	NA	TGTGCCAGTAGTATAACAGCGGGAGCAGGTGAGCAGTACTTC	CASSITAGAGEQYF
TRBD2	TRBJ2-1	TRBV30	NA	TGTGCCTGTCGACTAGCGGGAGGCAATGAGCAGTTCTTC	CACRLAGGNEQFF
NA	TRBJ1-2	TRBV11-2	NA	TGTGCCAGCAGCGGGGGGACGCCGAGTATCGGCTACACCTTC	CASSGGTPSIGYTF
NA	TRBJ1-2	TRBV6-1	NA	TGTGCCAGCAGTGAAGTCGGGGAAAAGGGCTACACCTTC	CASSEVGEKGYTF
NA	TRBJ1-5	TRBV19	once	TGTGCCAGTAGTATGGGGCAGGGGTACGGTCAGCCCCAGCATTTT	CASSMGQGYGQPQHF
NA	TRBJ1-5	TRBV6-5	NA	TGTGCCAGCAGGCCTCCGGGACCTGACAATCAGCCCCAGCATTTT	CASRPPGPDNQPQHF
NA	TRBJ2-7	TRBV19	once	TGTGCCAGTAGTATAGGGGCTGGAGGGGGAGCCTACGAGCAGTACTTC	CASSIGAGGGAYEQYF
TRBD1	TRBJ2-3	TRBV27	NA	TGTGCCAGCAGTTTAGGAACCGGGACAGGGCTCACAGATACGCAGTATTTT	CASSLGTGTGLTDTQYF
NA	TRBJ1-4	TRBV25-1	NA	TGTGCCAGCTCCTTTAATGAAAAACTGTTTTTT	CASSFNEKLFF
TRBD1	TRBJ2-5	TRBV7-2	NA	TGTGCCAGCAGCTCCCCGATAGGACAGGGACCCCCAAGAGGGACCCAGTACTTC	CASSSPIGQGPPRGTQYF
NA	TRBJ1-2	TRBV6-5	NA	TGTGCCAGCAGGGACCCAACTAACTATGGCTACACCTTC	CASRDPTNYGYTF
NA	TRBJ2-4	TRBV20-1	NA	TGCAGTGCTAGTAGCCTAGCCAAAAACATTCAGTACTTC	CSASSLAKNIQYF
NA	TRBJ2-2	TRBV7-9	NA	TGTGCCAGCAGCTTAGTAAGACAGTTCACCGGGGAGCTGTTTTTT	CASSLVRQFTGELFF
NA	TRBJ1-2	TRBV5-1	NA	TGCGCCAGCAGCTTGGATACACGTAACTATGGCTACACCTTC	CASSLDTRNYGYTF
NA	TRBJ1-6	TRBV28	once	TGTGCCAGTTCGGGCCCTCAGGGTGGAGATTCACCCCTCCACTTT	CASSGPQGGDSPLHF
NA	TRBJ2-7	TRBV9	NA	TGTGCCAGCAGCCCGGCAGGGAGGGAGCAGTACTTC	CASSPAGREQYF
TRBD2	TRBJ2-3	TRBV19	NA	TGTGCCAGTAGTATAGGACTAGCGACGAGCACAGATACGCAGTATTTT	CASSIGLATSTDTQYF
NA	TRBJ2-2	TRBV6-4	NA	TGTGCCAGCAGTGCAGGGGACACCGGGGAGCTGTTTTTT	CASSAGDTGELFF
NA	TRBJ1-5	TRBV6-5	once	TGTGCCAGCAGTTCCCAGGTTAGCAATCAGCCCCAGCATTTT	CASSSQVSNQPQHF
NA	TRBJ1-1	TRBV5-1	NA	TGCGCCAGCAGCTTGGAGGCCCTTAACACTGAAGCTTTCTTT	CASSLEALNTEAFF
NA	TRBJ1-5	TRBV19	NA	TGTGCCAGTAGTATAGCAGGGAATCAGCCCCAGCATTTT	CASSIAGNQPQHF